The 14 T cell receptor beta chains reported below all come from one sample, sequenced in a study of blood T cells in healthy people across ages. Alongside a J-beta primer mix, a sample-barcoded 5' primer served in a second PCR lasting about 7 to 12 cycles. TCRdb independently ran MiXCR on the 5' RACE reads; one entry per CDR3 protein. The sample yields hundreds of thousands of distinct CDR3 sequences, about 30% seen once. Source material: blood. These TCRs come from a woman older than 75 in good health.

This clonotype was recorded once. The chain is built from TRBV20-1 and TRBJ2-1, with D tentatively TRBD1 (7 bases). This CDR3 has 15 amino acids. Between the trimmed V and J ends, which lost 2 bases and 2 bases, there was a span of 13 bases. Germline assignment: CDR1 DFQATT and CDR2 SNEGSKA (reference sequence). The CDR3 spells CSARPRGTAYNEQFF. As DNA, the CDR3 is TGCAGTGCTAGACCACGGGGGACAGCCTACAATGAGCAGTTCTTC.

In this sample, this clonotype turned up many times. V is TRBV5-1 and J is TRBJ1-6; 7 nucleotides match TRBD1. J lost 7 bases, V lost 4 bases, and 8 bases had no gene match. Germline V gene lookup returns CDR1 SGHRS and CDR2 YFSETQ. There are 15 residues in the CDR3. The CDR3 reads CASSEGAGGNSPLHF. For the CDR3, the DNA is TGCGCCAGCAGCGAGGGGGCAGGGGGAAATTCACCCCTCCACTTT.

This clonotype was seen repeatedly, ten times or more. The chain joins TRBV3-1 to TRBJ2-7; TRBD2 matches at 7 bases. The V gene end was trimmed by 2 bases and the J gene end by 3 bases; junction bases not matched to a gene: 7. CDR3 length: 15 amino acids. CDR1 is LGHDT, CDR2 YNNKEL, per germline (reference sequence). Here the CDR3 reads CASSQNGGGHYEQYF. CDR3 DNA: TGTGCCAGCAGCCAAAATGGGGGAGGGCACTACGAGCAGTACTTC.

This clonotype was detected ten times or more. The chain is built from TRBV20-1 and TRBJ1-2, with D maybe TRBD1 (5 bases). This CDR3 is built from 12 residues. The ends were cut back, 5 bases at V and 4 bases at J, with 11 bases in the middle. CDR1 is DFQATT and CDR2 is SNEGSKA in the germline V gene (reference sequence). CDR3 residues: CSAASGSYGYTF. The CDR3 nucleotides are TGCAGTGCTGCTTCAGGGTCCTATGGCTACACCTTC.

In its sample, this clonotype was seen a few times. Given a much more abundant clone one base away, this may be a read error. This chain connects TRBV6-1 to TRBJ2-3, with 15 bases identical to TRBD2. This CDR3 spans 19 amino acids. Germline CDR1 reads MNHNS; CDR2 reads SASEGT. The CDR3 nucleotides read TGTGCCAGCAGTGAGACCGTACCCGGACTAGCGGGGGGGTTGGATACGCGGTATTTT. Translated: CASSETVPGLAGGLDTRYF.

This clonotype has just a few counts. A clone one base away is much larger, so this may be a read error. This chain uses TRBV5-4 with TRBJ2-5; no reliable D call. The CDR3 is 15 residues long. V shed 3 bases and J shed 2 bases, with 14 bases lying between them. From germline, CDR1 is SGHNT and CDR2 YYREEE (reference sequence). The CDR3 sequence: CASSSFRDGQETQYF. As DNA, the CDR3 is TGTGCCAGCAGCTCGTTTCGAGACGGTCAAGAGACCCAGTACTTC.

This sequence joins TRBV11-2 and TRBJ2-3, with 9 bases fitting TRBD1. The germline gives CDR1 SGHAT, CDR2 FQNNGV. The V gene end was trimmed by 5 bases and the J gene end by 4 bases; junction bases not matched to a gene: 7. This CDR3 comprises 15 residues. CDR3 bases: TGTGCCAGCAGCCTTGGACAGGGGATCTCAGATACGCAGTATTTT. It specifies CASSLGQGISDTQYF. Combining the CDR3 with reference TRBV11-2 and TRBJ2-3 gives the whole variable domain EAGVAQSPRYKIIEKRQSVAFWCNPISGHATLYWYQQILGQGPKLLIQFQNNGVVDDSQLPKDRFSAERLKGVDSTLKIQPAKLEDSAVYLCASSLGQGISDTQYFGPGTRLTVL.

This clonotype was observed a single time. At one boundary the junction diverges from the germline segment, which might be a read error. The chain is built from TRBV20-1 and TRBJ1-5, with 8 positions matching TRBD1. The CDR3 has 17 residues. Germline V gene lookup returns CDR1 DFQATT and CDR2 SNEGSKA (reference sequence). CDR3: CSASPGTGFSSNQPRHF. DNA for the CDR3: TGCAGTGCTAGCCCCGGGACAGGCTTCTCTAGCAATCAGCCCCGGCATTTT.

In this sample, this clonotype turned up many times. The chain employs TRBV6-4 and TRBJ1-6; D is perhaps TRBD1 (5 bases). The V end lost 6 bases, the J end lost 10 bases, and 16 bases lay between the germline ends. The CDR3 consists of 14 residues. Germline CDR1 MRHNA, CDR2 SNTAGT. CDR3 in DNA: TGTGCCAGCAGGGAGCGGGGGAATGGATCACCCCTCCACTTT. Its protein is CASRERGNGSPLHF.

The sample holds a few counts of this clonotype. The chain uses TRBV5-5 and TRBJ1-6; D is unresolved. CDR3 length equals 10 residues. V was clipped by 0 bases and J by 15 bases, with 4 bases between them. In germline, CDR1 is SGHKS, CDR2 YYEKEE (reference sequence). CDR3 nucleotides: TGTGCCAGCAGCTTGGGTAGCCTCCACTTT. Amino acid sequence: CASSLGSLHF. Full variable domain (rest looked up from reference TRBV5-5 and TRBJ1-6): DAGVTQSPTHLIKTRGQQVTLRCSPISGHKSVSWYQQVLGQGPQFIFQYYEKEERGRGNFPDRFSARQFPNYSSELNVNALLLGDSALYLCASSLGSLHFGNGTRLTVT.

This clonotype has a handful of counts. The V and J genes are TRBV5-4 and TRBJ2-1; 9 nucleotides line up with TRBD1. The V segment lost 4 bases and the J segment 1 base; nucleotides outside the gene matches: 6. Germline V gene sequence: CDR1 SGHNT, CDR2 YYREEE (reference sequence). The CDR3 runs to 16 residues. The CDR3 loop reads CASSPGQGKSYNEQFF. The CDR3 DNA sequence: TGTGCCAGCAGCCCGGGACAGGGTAAATCCTACAATGAGCAGTTCTTC.

In this sample, this clonotype turned up many times. The chain links TRBV12-3 or TRBV12-4 to TRBJ2-7; D may be TRBD1 (6 bases). CDR3 length equals 11 residues. Trimming left V 10 bases short and J 6 bases short, with 13 bases between. CDR3 coding DNA: TGTGCCACCGCGGCAGGGGTCGAGCAGTACTTC. This translates into CATAAGVEQYF.

About this clonotype itself: It may be a read error: a sequence one base away is much more abundant. V usage is TRBV5-5 and J usage is TRBJ2-5; maybe TRBD2 (5 bases). Germline CDR1 is SGHKS and CDR2 is YYEKEE (reference sequence). CDR3 length: 14 amino acids. CDR3 sequence reads: CASSLQDFQEIQYF. The CDR3 DNA reads as TGTGCCAGCAGCTTGCAGGACTTCCAAGAGATCCAGTACTTC.

The gene calls are TRBV5-5 and TRBJ1-5; D remains ambiguous. Germline V gene lookup returns CDR1 SGHKS and CDR2 YYEKEE (reference sequence). This CDR3 is 15 amino acids long. The V gene lost 0 bases and the J gene lost 0 bases, with 7 bases spanning the gap. The CDR3 DNA reads TGTGCCAGCAGCTTGGACTCGACTAGCAATCAGCCCCAGCATTTT. As protein: CASSLDSTSNQPQHF.